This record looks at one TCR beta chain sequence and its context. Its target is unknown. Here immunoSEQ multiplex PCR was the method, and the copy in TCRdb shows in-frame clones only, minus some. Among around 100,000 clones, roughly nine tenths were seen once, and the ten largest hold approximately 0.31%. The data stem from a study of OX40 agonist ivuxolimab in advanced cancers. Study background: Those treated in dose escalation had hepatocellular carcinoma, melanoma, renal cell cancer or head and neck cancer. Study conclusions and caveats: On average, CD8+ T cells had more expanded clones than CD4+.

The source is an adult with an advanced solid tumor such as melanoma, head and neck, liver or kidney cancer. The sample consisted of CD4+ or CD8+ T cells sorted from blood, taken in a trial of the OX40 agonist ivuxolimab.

The CDR3 region is CASSNTGLAKNIQYF. As DNA, the CDR3 is TGTGCCAGCAGTAATACAGGGCTAGCCAAAAACATTCAGTACTTC. The J gene is TRBJ2-4, the V gene TRBV6-5; perhaps TRBD1 as D (6 bases). The CDR3 extends over 15 amino acids. Trimming took off 5 bases at V and 0 bases at J, with 11 bases between the two ends. CDR1 is MNHEY, CDR2 SVGAGI, per germline.